This entry lists 30 T cell receptor beta chains sequenced from one sample in a study of blood T cells in healthy people across ages. A second PCR, run for roughly 7 to 12 cycles, used a sample-barcoded 5' primer plus a J-beta primer mix. TCRdb analysed the 5' RACE reads with MiXCR anew, one entry per CDR3 protein. The data show around 800,000 distinct CDR3 sequences, with around 42% seen just once and 15% to 25% held by the top ten. The sample taken for sequencing was blood. These receptors were taken from a man in his sixties in good health.

The chain recombines TRBV27 with TRBJ2-7; 11 bases map to TRBD2. Looked up from germline, CDR1 is MNHEY and CDR2 is SMNVEV (reference sequence). The CDR3 length is 14 residues. V lost 6 bases to trimming and J lost 8 bases; unmatched junction nucleotides: 9. The CDR3 here is CASRASGGPKKQYF. The CDR3 DNA sequence: TGTGCCAGCAGGGCTAGCGGGGGGCCTAAGAAGCAGTACTTC.

The chain combines TRBV28 with TRBJ2-7; D might be TRBD1 (7 bases). Germline CDR1 MDHEN, CDR2 SYDVKM. The V and J ends lost 7 bases and 3 bases respectively, with 13 bases between them. The CDR3 length is 13 residues. CDR3 bases: TGTGCCAGCACCCCGCGGGACAGCTACGAGCAGTACTTC. Translation gives CASTPRDSYEQYF.

The chain combines TRBV20-1 with TRBJ2-7; tentatively, D is TRBD2 (7 bases). The end of the DNA fits TRBJ2-5 better, so the J call may be wrong. The V gene's germline CDR1 is DFQATT and CDR2 SNEGSKA (reference sequence). This CDR3 is built from 13 residues. CDR3 bases: TGCAGTGCTCTCAGGGGCGGGGGATGGACCCAGTACTTC. Protein sequence: CSALRGGGWTQYF.

V is TRBV3-1 and J is TRBJ2-1; D might be TRBD1 (5 bases). The germline V and J ends were trimmed by 2 bases and 4 bases, with 9 bases remaining between them. This CDR3 spans 14 amino acids. In germline, CDR1 is LGHDT, CDR2 YNNKEL (reference sequence). CDR3 coding DNA: TGTGCCAGCAGCCAATCAGGGTGGTACAATGAGCAGTTCTTC. Translating it yields CASSQSGWYNEQFF.

This clonotype occurred a few times. The rearrangement links TRBV5-1 to TRBJ1-1; 7 bases agree with TRBD1. The V segment lost 2 bases and the J segment 6 bases; nucleotides outside the gene matches: 10. There are 15 residues in the CDR3. Germline V gene data show CDR1 as SGHRS and CDR2 as YFSETQ. The CDR3 nucleotides are TGCGCCAGCAGCTTTACGACAGGGAGCGCCCCTGAAGCTTTCTTT. It translates to CASSFTTGSAPEAFF.

This sequence joins TRBV29-1 and TRBJ1-2; possibly TRBD1 for D (6 bases). There are 13 residues in the CDR3. The germline gives CDR1 SQVTM, CDR2 ANQGSEA. Trimming took off 3 bases at V and 8 bases at J, with 16 bases between the two ends. CDR3 coding DNA: TGCAGCGTTGACTCAAAGGGGGTGGGCGGCTACACCTTC. The encoded protein is CSVDSKGVGGYTF.

This sequence joins TRBV12-3 or TRBV12-4 and TRBJ1-5, with D uncertain. The length of the CDR3 is 16 residues. V lost 1 base and J 2 bases, leaving 12 bases between the germline ends. The CDR3 loop reads CASSLEGGVGNQPQHF. CDR3 DNA sequence: TGTGCCAGCAGTTTAGAAGGTGGAGTCGGCAATCAGCCCCAGCATTTT.

This clonotype was observed a few times. The chain couples TRBV13 to TRBJ2-1, with 9 bases matching TRBD1. The J call is uncertain, as TRBJ2-7 better fits the DNA end. This CDR3 spans 15 amino acids. Germline CDR1 PRHDT, CDR2 FYEKMQ (reference sequence). The CDR3 DNA follows: TGTGCCAGCAGTCGATCCGGGACAGGGTGGTACGAGCAGTACTTC. Amino acids: CASSRSGTGWYEQYF.

Regarding this clonotype: Germline is not matched at one junction end, which may reflect a read error. V gene TRBV7-2 combines with J gene TRBJ2-7; 8 nucleotides agree with TRBD1. Germline-derived CDR1 and CDR2 are SGHTA and FQGNSA. The CDR3 has 15 residues. The CDR3 sequence: CDSTWPDRASYEQYF. In DNA form, the CDR3 reads TGTGACAGCACCTGGCCGGACAGGGCTTCCTACGAGCAGTACTTC.

This clonotype was seen a few times. The J gene is TRBJ1-2, the V gene TRBV20-1; D is unclear. CDR3 length: 13 amino acids. Deletions cut 1 base from V and 5 bases from J, with 11 bases between. Germline loops: CDR1 DFQATT, CDR2 SNEGSKA (reference sequence). CDR3 coding DNA: TGCAGTGCTAGAGCTGATCGAGATTATGGCTACACCTTC. Translated: CSARADRDYGYTF.

This chain links TRBV10-3 with TRBJ2-2; possibly TRBD1 for D (5 bases). Germline CDR1 ENHRY, CDR2 SYGVKD. Trimming shortened V by 1 base and J by 8 bases, and 14 bases separated the two germline ends. The CDR3 totals 15 residues. This chain's CDR3 is CAISELGLGTGELFF. In nucleotides, the CDR3 is TGTGCCATCAGTGAGTTGGGGCTCGGCACTGGGGAGCTGTTTTTT.

J is TRBJ2-1 and V is TRBV20-1, with a weak D call TRBD2 (5 bases). The germline V and J ends were trimmed by 3 bases and 5 bases, with 11 bases remaining between them. The CDR3 loop spans 13 amino acids. Germline V gene lookup returns CDR1 DFQATT and CDR2 SNEGSKA (reference sequence). The CDR3 reads CSASPTGDNEQFF. CDR3 coding DNA: TGCAGTGCTAGCCCCACCGGGGACAATGAGCAGTTCTTC.

V and J are TRBV7-9 and TRBJ2-5, with unresolved D. V lost 2 bases and J 5 bases, leaving 15 bases between the germline ends. Germline loops: CDR1 SEHNR, CDR2 FQNEAQ (reference sequence). The length of the CDR3 is 15 residues. CDR3 sequence: CASSLFRPITETQYF. In DNA, the CDR3 is TGTGCCAGCAGCTTATTCAGGCCAATTACGGAGACCCAGTACTTC.

This clonotype was seen just once. The rearrangement links TRBV5-1 to TRBJ2-5; 12 bases are a match to TRBD2. The junction had 12 bases not matched to a gene; V was cut back by 4 bases and J by 11 bases. Germline V gene sequence: CDR1 SGHRS, CDR2 YFSETQ. The CDR3 spans 15 residues. CDR3 nucleotides: TGCGCCAGCAGCCCAGGACTAGCGGGGATTTGGGAGCAGTACTTC. Protein sequence: CASSPGLAGIWEQYF.

This chain uses TRBV13 with TRBJ1-3, with D uncertain. In germline, CDR1 is PRHDT, CDR2 FYEKMQ (reference sequence). Trimming cost V 2 bases and J 5 bases, with 4 bases left between them. This CDR3 region has 12 residues. CDR3 in amino acids: CASSLRRNTIYF. The CDR3 DNA follows: TGTGCCAGCAGCTTACGGAGAAACACCATATATTTT.

The chain links TRBV3-1 to TRBJ2-5; no clear D. TRBJ2-7 matches the DNA end more closely, so the J call is doubtful. The CDR3 contains 13 residues. From germline, CDR1 is LGHDT and CDR2 YNNKEL (reference sequence). This CDR3 reads CASSRAPAYEQYF. The CDR3 bases are TGTGCCAGCAGCCGGGCGCCAGCCTACGAGCAGTACTTC.

Concerning this clonotype: A much larger clonotype is one base distant, so this may be a read error. The J gene is TRBJ2-1, the V gene TRBV29-1; tentatively, D is TRBD2 (5 bases). The germline CDR1 and CDR2 sequences are SQVTM and ANQGSEA. This CDR3 is 11 amino acids long. The CDR3 loop is CSVDRFGERFF. CDR3 coding DNA: TGCAGCGTTGATAGGTTTGGGGAGCGGTTCTTC.

This rearrangement joins TRBV5-1 to TRBJ2-1; 7 bases line up with TRBD1. V was pared by 5 bases and J by 0 bases, with 11 bases of the junction left unmatched. Germline CDR1 reads SGHRS; CDR2 reads YFSETQ. CDR3 size: 17 residues. The CDR3 nucleotides read TGCGCCAGCAGGGGGGAGACAGGGAGCAACTCCTACAATGAGCAGTTCTTC. Encoded protein: CASRGETGSNSYNEQFF. Full variable domain (outside the CDR3, taken from reference TRBV5-1 and TRBJ2-1): KAGVTQTPRYLIKTRGQQVTLSCSPISGHRSVSWYQQTPGQGLQFLFEYFSETQRNKGNFPGRFSGRQFSNSRSEMNVSTLELGDSALYLCASRGETGSNSYNEQFFGPGTRLTVL.

This clonotype was detected only a few times. V gene TRBV20-1 combines with J gene TRBJ2-7, with 10 bases identical to TRBD2. The CDR3 sequence is 18 residues long. CDR1 and CDR2 from the germline V gene are DFQATT and SNEGSKA (reference sequence). J was trimmed by 2 bases and V by 3 bases; bases with no gene match: 16. Written as DNA, the CDR3 is TGCAGTGCTAGGGTAGGTGTGGTTTGGACTAGCGGAACCTACGAGCAGTACTTC. Protein: CSARVGVVWTSGTYEQYF.

This clonotype occurred a few times. This sequence joins TRBV11-2 and TRBJ1-6; D call uncertain. Trimming removed 2 bases from V and 12 bases from J, with 8 bases in between. Germline CDR1 is SGHAT and CDR2 is FQNNGV. The CDR3 is made up of 12 amino acids. CDR3 bases: TGTGCCAGCAGCTTATCCCCGAGACCCCTCCACTTT. This encodes CASSLSPRPLHF.

V is TRBV24-1 and J is TRBJ2-2; 12 bases fit TRBD1. This CDR3 comprises 16 residues. The junction had 2 bases not matched to a gene; V was cut back by 4 bases and J by 3 bases. Germline V lookup: CDR1 KGHDR, CDR2 SFDVKD. CDR3 loop: CATSDRDRGHTGELFF. The DNA of the CDR3 is TGTGCCACCAGTGACAGGGACAGGGGGCACACCGGGGAGCTGTTTTTT.

This clonotype was observed a single time. The chain links TRBV12-3 or TRBV12-4 to TRBJ2-1; D remains ambiguous. The J call may not be correct, given that the DNA end is closer to TRBJ2-7. This CDR3 has 12 residues. This CDR3 reads CASSFRPQEQYF. In DNA form, the CDR3 reads TGTGCCAGCAGTTTCCGTCCACAAGAGCAGTACTTC.

The V and J genes are TRBV4-3 and TRBJ2-1; weak D call: TRBD2 (6 bases). The V and J ends lost 4 bases and 2 bases respectively, with 12 bases between them. The CDR3 is made up of 15 amino acids. Germline CDR1 and CDR2: LGHNA and YSLEER. The CDR3 spells CASSPPTGAYNEQFF. The CDR3 DNA follows: TGCGCCAGCAGCCCGCCCACGGGAGCCTACAATGAGCAGTTCTTC.

This clonotype was seen only a few times. The rearrangement uses TRBV6-2 or TRBV6-3 and TRBJ2-5; D perhaps matches TRBD2 (5 bases). This CDR3 is built from 18 residues. Trimming pared 4 bases from V and 4 bases from J, leaving 25 bases between. CDR1 MNHEY and CDR2 SVGEGT come from the germline V gene. CDR3 bases: TGTGCCAGCAGTTTCTCCTACGAGGATCAAAGTGGGAGAGAGACCCAGTACTTC. Its translation: CASSFSYEDQSGRETQYF.

This clonotype was seen a handful of times. This rearrangement joins TRBV29-1 to TRBJ1-1, with D uncertain. CDR1 and CDR2 from the germline V gene are SQVTM and ANQGSEA. CDR3 size: 13 residues. The germline V and J ends were trimmed by 3 bases and 0 bases, with 8 bases remaining between them. The CDR3, as DNA: TGCAGCGTTGAGCAGGCCATGAACACTGAAGCTTTCTTT. Its translation is CSVEQAMNTEAFF.

This sequence joins TRBV30 and TRBJ1-5; no definite D call. The CDR3 length is 14 residues. Germline V CDR1 and CDR2: GTSNPN, SVGIG (reference sequence). V was pared by 2 bases and J by 4 bases, with 12 bases between. The DNA of the CDR3 is TGTGCCTGGAGTCTCCATATCAAGAATCAGCCCCAGCATTTT. Translating gives CAWSLHIKNQPQHF. Variable domain in full (rest from reference TRBV30 and TRBJ1-5): SQTIHQWPATLVQPVGSPLSLECTVEGTSNPNLYWYRQAAGRGLQLLFYSVGIGQISSEVPQNLSASRPQDRQFILSSKKLLLSDSGFYLCAWSLHIKNQPQHFGDGTRLSIL.

The chain employs TRBV27 and TRBJ2-1; D is unresolved. The CDR3 extends over 14 amino acids. V was cut by 3 bases and J by 6 bases, with 12 bases left in between. Looked up from germline, CDR1 is MNHEY and CDR2 is SMNVEV (reference sequence). In DNA form, the CDR3 reads TGTGCCAGCAGTTTGGTCTCCGGTATCAATGAGCAGTTCTTC. This codes for CASSLVSGINEQFF.

Only one count was recorded for this clonotype. This may arise from a read error, as a much more abundant clone is one base away. V and J are TRBV24-1 and TRBJ2-2, with D hard to call. V gave up 5 bases and J gave up 9 bases, with 12 bases separating them. The CDR3 has 13 residues. Germline V gene lookup returns CDR1 KGHDR and CDR2 SFDVKD. The CDR3 DNA reads as TGTGCCACCAGTGCCCTAACAACCAGGGAGCTGTTTTTT. Protein product: CATSALTTRELFF.

The chain is built from TRBV20-1 and TRBJ2-1; a weak D match, TRBD2 (6 bases). CDR1 DFQATT and CDR2 SNEGSKA come from the germline V gene (reference sequence). V was pared by 3 bases and J by 4 bases, with 19 bases between. The CDR3 length is 16 residues. CDR3 sequence (DNA): TGCAGTGCTAGTAGGGGTTTCGGCGGGAATTACAATGAGCAGTTCTTC. Protein product: CSASRGFGGNYNEQFF.

This clonotype was counted a few times. This chain connects TRBV7-2 to TRBJ2-3; 7 nucleotides align to TRBD1. V was clipped by 5 bases and J by 2 bases; unmatched bases: 7. CDR1 SGHTA and CDR2 FQGNSA come from the germline V gene. CDR3 length: 15 amino acids. In DNA, the CDR3 is TGTGCCAGCAGCCCATGGACAGGAGCCACAGATACGCAGTATTTT. Amino acids: CASSPWTGATDTQYF.